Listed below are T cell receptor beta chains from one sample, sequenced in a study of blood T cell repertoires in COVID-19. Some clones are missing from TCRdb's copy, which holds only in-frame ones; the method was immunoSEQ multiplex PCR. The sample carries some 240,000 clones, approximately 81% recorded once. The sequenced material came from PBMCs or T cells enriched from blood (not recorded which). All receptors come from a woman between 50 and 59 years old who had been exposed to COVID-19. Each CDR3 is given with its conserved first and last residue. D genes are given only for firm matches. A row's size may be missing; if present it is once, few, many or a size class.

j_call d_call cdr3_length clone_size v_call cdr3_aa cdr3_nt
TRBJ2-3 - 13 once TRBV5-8 CASSLEGADTQYF TGTGCCAGCAGCTTAGAGGGCGCAGATACGCAGTATTTT
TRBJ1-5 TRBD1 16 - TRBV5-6 CASSLGRTGVSTPLHF TGTGCCAGCAGCTTGGGGCGTACAGGGGTCTCAACCCCCCTGCATTTT
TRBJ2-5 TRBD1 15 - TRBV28 CASSSGQGRRETQYF TGTGCCAGCAGCTCGGGACAGGGGAGGAGAGAGACCCAGTACTTC
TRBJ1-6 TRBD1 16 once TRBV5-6 CASSLRGTGGNSPLHF TGTGCCAGCAGCTTGCGAGGGACAGGGGGCAATTCACCCCTCCACTTT
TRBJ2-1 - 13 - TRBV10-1 CASSEQAYNEQFF TGCGCCAGCAGTGAACAGGCGTACAATGAGCAGTTCTTC
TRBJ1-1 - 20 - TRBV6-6 CASSRFPMGGRGSQGTEAFF TGTGCCAGCAGTCGATTCCCCATGGGGGGTAGGGGCTCTCAGGGCACTGAAGCTTTCTTT
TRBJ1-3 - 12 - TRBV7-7 CASSFISNTIYF TGTGCCAGCAGCTTTATCTCGAACACCATATATTTT
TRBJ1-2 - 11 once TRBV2 CASTVNYGYTF TGTGCCAGCACAGTCAACTATGGCTACACCTTC
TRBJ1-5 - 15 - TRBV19 CASSTGQHSNQPQHF TGTGCCAGTAGTACTGGACAGCATAGCAATCAGCCCCAGCATTTT
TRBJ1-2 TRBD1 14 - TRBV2 CASNRQGMDYGYTF TGTGCCAGCAATCGACAGGGAATGGACTATGGCTACACCTTC
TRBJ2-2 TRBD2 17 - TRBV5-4 CASSLGRAGGQNGELFF TGTGCCAGCAGCTTGGGGCGAGCGGGGGGGCAGAACGGGGAGCTGTTTTTT
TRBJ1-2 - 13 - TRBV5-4 CASSSPVEYGYTF TGTGCCAGCAGCTCCCCAGTCGAATATGGCTACACCTTC
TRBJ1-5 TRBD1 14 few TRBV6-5 CASTRTGVGQPQHF TGTGCCAGCACACGAACAGGGGTTGGTCAGCCCCAGCATTTT
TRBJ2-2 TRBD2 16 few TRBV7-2 CASSSVAGVGNGELFF TGTGCCAGCAGCTCGGTAGCGGGGGTAGGGAACGGGGAGCTGTTTTTT
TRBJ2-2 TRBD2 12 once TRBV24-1 CATSGRGGELFF TGTGCCACCTCGGGGAGGGGCGGGGAGCTGTTTTTT
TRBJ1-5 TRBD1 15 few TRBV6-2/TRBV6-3 CASSDGTGVRQPQHF TGTGCCAGCAGTGACGGGACAGGGGTCCGTCAGCCCCAGCATTTT
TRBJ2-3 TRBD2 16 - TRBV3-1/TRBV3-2 CASGAKGAGGTDTQYF TGTGCCAGCGGGGCTAAAGGGGCCGGGGGGACAGATACGCAGTATTTT
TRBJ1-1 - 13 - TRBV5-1 CASKATGNTEAFF TGCGCCAGCAAAGCGACGGGGAACACTGAAGCTTTCTTT
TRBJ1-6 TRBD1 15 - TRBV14 CASSPTGEGSSPLHF TGTGCCAGCAGCCCGACAGGGGAAGGTAGTTCACCCCTCCACTTT
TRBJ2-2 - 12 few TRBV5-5 CASSLSTGELFF TGTGCCAGCAGCCTATCCACCGGGGAGCTGTTTTTT
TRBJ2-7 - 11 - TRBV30 CAWSRGWEQYF TGTGCCTGGAGCCGTGGCTGGGAGCAGTACTTC
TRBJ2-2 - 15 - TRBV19 CASSILPGGTGELFF TGTGCCAGTAGTATACTACCAGGGGGGACCGGGGAGCTGTTTTTT
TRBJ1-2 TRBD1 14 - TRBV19 CASRQGHSSYGYTF TGTGCCAGCCGACAGGGCCATTCTTCCTATGGCTACACCTTC
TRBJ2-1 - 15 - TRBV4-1 CASSQGRSSYNEQFF TGCGCCAGCAGCCAAGGGCGGAGCTCCTACAATGAGCAGTTCTTC